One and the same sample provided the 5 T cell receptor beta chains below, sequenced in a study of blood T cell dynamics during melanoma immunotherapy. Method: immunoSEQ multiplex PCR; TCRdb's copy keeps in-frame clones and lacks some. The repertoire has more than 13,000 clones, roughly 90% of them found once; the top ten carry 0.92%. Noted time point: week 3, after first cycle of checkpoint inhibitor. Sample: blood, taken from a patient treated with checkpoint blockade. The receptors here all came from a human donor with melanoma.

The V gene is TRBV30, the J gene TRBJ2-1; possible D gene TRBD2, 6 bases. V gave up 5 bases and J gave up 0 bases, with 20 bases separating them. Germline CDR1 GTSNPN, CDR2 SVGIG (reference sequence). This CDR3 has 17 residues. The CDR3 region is CAWVNSGRRSSYNEQFF. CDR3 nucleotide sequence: TGTGCCTGGGTGAATAGCGGACGGAGGAGCTCCTACAATGAGCAGTTCTTC.

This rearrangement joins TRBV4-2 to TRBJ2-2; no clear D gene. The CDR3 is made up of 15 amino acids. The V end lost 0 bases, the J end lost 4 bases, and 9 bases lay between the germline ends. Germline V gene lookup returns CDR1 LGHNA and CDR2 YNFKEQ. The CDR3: CASSQDRWGTGELFF. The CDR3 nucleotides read TGTGCCAGCAGCCAAGATCGGTGGGGCACCGGGGAGCTGTTTTTT.

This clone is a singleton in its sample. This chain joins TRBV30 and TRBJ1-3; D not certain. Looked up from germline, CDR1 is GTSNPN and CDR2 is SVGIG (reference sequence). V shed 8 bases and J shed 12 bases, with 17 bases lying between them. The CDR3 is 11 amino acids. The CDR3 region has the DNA TGTGCCCACTGGGGTGCGGTGGTCATATATTTT. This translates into CAHWGAVVIYF.

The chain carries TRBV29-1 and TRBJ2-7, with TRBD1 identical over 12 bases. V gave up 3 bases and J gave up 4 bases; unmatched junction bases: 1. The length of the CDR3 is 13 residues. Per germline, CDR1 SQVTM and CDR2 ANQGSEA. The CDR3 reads CSVEGQGAYEQYF. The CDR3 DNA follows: TGCAGCGTTGAGGGACAGGGGGCATACGAGCAGTACTTC.

The CDR3 region has the DNA TGCGCCAGCAGTCGGACGGGACAGACGGGAGAGCAGTACTTC. It codes for CASSRTGQTGEQYF. The V and J genes are TRBV5-1 and TRBJ2-7; 7 bases match TRBD1. Per the germline V gene, CDR1 is SGHRS and CDR2 is YFSETQ. The CDR3 totals 14 residues. Losses at the gene ends were 5 bases for V and 7 bases for J; bases not matched to a gene: 12. The whole variable domain, filled in from reference TRBV5-1 and TRBJ2-7, reads KAGVTQTPRYLIKTRGQQVTLSCSPISGHRSVSWYQQTPGQGLQFLFEYFSETQRNKGNFPGRFSGRQFSNSRSEMNVSTLELGDSALYLCASSRTGQTGEQYFGPGTRLTVT.